This TCR beta chain originates from a study of CD8+ T cells in alopecia areata. For this clone: What it recognizes is unknown.

Study conclusions and caveats: Numerous clones, expanded in lesions, remained in scalp and blood during tofacitinib. Any link of baseline CD8+ expansion to response, resting on one nonresponder, remains uncertain. Scalp samples also yield sequences of resident alphabeta T cells from normal skin.

Treatment indicated: oral pan-JAK inhibitor, 5-10 mg twice daily. Cell sorting on a FACSAria was used to separate CD4+ and CD8+ T cells from the PBMCs. RNA was isolated and reverse transcribed to cDNA, the sequencing template. Generated by immunoSEQ multiplex PCR, the TCRdb table keeps only in-frame clones and is missing some. The table includes more than 90,000 clones, roughly 50% detected once. This CDR3 spans 20 amino acids. From germline, CDR1 is KGHSH and CDR2 LQKENI. The V end was cut by 3 bases, the J end by 1 base, with 22 bases between. The specimen comprised CD8+ T cells sorted from blood, sampled at week 24, from a patient treated with tofacitinib. The source of this sequence is a human donor with alopecia areata. This chain connects TRBV18 to TRBJ2-6; D might be TRBD1 (8 bases). The CDR3 DNA reads as TGTGCCAGCTCACCGAACAGGGGGGGAAGTACCGGTTCTGGGGCCAACGTCCTGACTTTC. Translation: CASSPNRGGSTGSGANVLTF.